This record looks at one T cell receptor (beta chain) sequence and its context. The antigen remains undetermined. This may come from a read error, since a much larger clone is one base off. This sample was included in a study of identical twins. Study conclusions and caveats: Invariant MAIT and iNKT cells are populations that could partly confound zero-insertion analyses.

TCRdb re-called the 5' RACE reads through MiXCR, storing one row per CDR3 protein. There are 1.5 million to 2 million distinct CDR3 sequences in the sample; around a third occur only once, and about 0.3% lies in the top ten. Germline V gene data show CDR1 as SGHAT and CDR2 as FQNNGV. This CDR3 contains 15 residues. Sequences were obtained from cord blood. The chain joins TRBV11-2 to TRBJ2-3; possible D gene TRBD1, 6 bases. This TCR was recovered from a newborn girl in good health. The CDR3 loop reads CAGSLGGVSTDTQYF. In DNA, the CDR3 is TGTGCCGGCAGCTTAGGGGGAGTTAGCACAGATACGCAGTATTTT.